The T cell receptor beta chain described here comes from a study of blood T cell repertoires in COVID-19. For the study at large: COVID-19 samples from acute and convalescent phases originated in the United States, Italy and Spain. T cells, B-cell-depleted T cells, or PBMCs provided the cDNA or gDNA that served as material.

This clone was observed once. As originally analysed: Quantification of nucleated cells was approximated via reference gene primer amplification. Only in-frame clones appear in the TCRdb table, and some are missing; sequencing was by immunoSEQ multiplex PCR. V and J calls and clone size are those listed in that table; D and trimming were worked out from the DNA. The table records 100,000 to 150,000 clones, roughly 87% of them present only once. The CDR3 has 16 amino acids. Material for sequencing was peripheral blood. This sequence originates from a human donor in a cohort sampled during active COVID-19. V gene TRBV7-5 combines with J gene TRBJ1-2; the table's D call, TRBD1, was not checked against the DNA. TRBV7-5 is deemed a pseudogene. DNA for the CDR3: TGTGCCAGAAGCACACCACTAGACAGAGGGGGCTATGGCTACACCTTC. Protein: CARSTPLDRGGYGYTF.